This is a list of T cell receptor beta chains from one sample in a study of blood T cell repertoires in COVID-19. Produced via immunoSEQ multiplex PCR; TCRdb's table is partial and in-frame only. The sample records some 670,000 clones, 85% to 90% being singletons. Sequencing was performed on peripheral blood. Receptor source: a woman between 18 and 29 years old with acute or convalescent COVID-19. Both conserved end residues are part of each CDR3. Fields, in order: V gene, clone size, J gene, D gene, CDR3 protein, CDR3 DNA. D genes are given only for firm matches. Not every row has a clone size; where given, it reads once, few, many or a size class.

>TRBV19|.|TRBJ2-7|TRBD2
CARTAGTTPGEQYF
TGTGCCAGAACGGCCGGGACTACTCCTGGCGAGCAGTACTTC
>TRBV28|.|TRBJ1-2|.
CASSSAGNGYTF
TGTGCCAGCAGTTCAGCAGGGAATGGCTACACCTTC
>TRBV12-2|.|TRBJ1-2|.
CASGRKVYLGGYTF
TGTGCAAGCGGGAGAAAGGTTTATCTAGGGGGCTACACCTTC
>TRBV20-1|.|TRBJ2-2|.
CSASPRLNTGELFF
TGCAGTGCTAGTCCCAGGTTGAACACCGGGGAGCTGTTTTTT
>TRBV9|.|TRBJ2-7|.
CASSAQSSSYEQYF
TGTGCCAGCAGCGCCCAATCGAGCTCCTACGAGCAGTACTTC
>TRBV11-2|once|TRBJ1-2|.
CASSLEVTAGYTF
TGTGCCAGCAGCTTAGAGGTCACTGCGGGCTACACCTTC
>TRBV27|.|TRBJ1-2|.
CASSLSGRGVDDYTF
TGTGCCAGCAGTTTATCGGGAAGGGGCGTAGATGACTACACCTTC
>TRBV18|.|TRBJ2-7|.
CASSPIEGTSYEQYF
TGTGCCAGCTCACCTATCGAAGGGACTTCCTACGAGCAGTACTTC
>TRBV7-6|.|TRBJ1-3|TRBD1
CASSLDTGVSGNTIYF
TGTGCCAGCAGCTTAGATACAGGGGTCTCTGGAAACACCATATATTTT
>TRBV5-1|.|TRBJ2-5|TRBD2
CARSAGGGGGETQYF
TGCGCCCGCAGCGCGGGCGGGGGGGGCGGTGAGACCCAGTACTTC
>TRBV19|few|TRBJ1-1|.
CASTVRNTEAFF
TGTGCCAGTACCGTTAGAAACACTGAAGCTTTCTTT